The next 20 T cell receptor beta chains were all read from a single sample in a study of blood T cell repertoires in COVID-19. TCRdb keeps only in-frame clones here, not all; method: immunoSEQ multiplex PCR. The profile shows 60,000 to 65,000 clones, roughly 71% of them singletons. Sequencing was done on a sample of peripheral blood. The receptors stem from a human donor in a cohort sampled during active COVID-19.

This clone was seen only once. The V and J genes are TRBV6-5 and TRBJ2-3; D gene ambiguous. The CDR3 spans 13 residues. The V end lost 0 bases, the J end lost 3 bases, and 4 bases lay between the germline ends. Germline V gene lookup returns CDR1 MNHEY and CDR2 SVGAGI. CDR3 nucleotide sequence: TGTGCCAGCAGTTACTCGAGTACAGATACGCAGTATTTT. Protein product: CASSYSSTDTQYF.

This clone was observed a single time. V usage is TRBV12-3 or TRBV12-4 and J usage is TRBJ1-5, with D unclear. The CDR3 is 12 amino acids. Trimming removed 3 bases from V and 5 bases from J, with 5 bases in between. CDR3 in amino acids: CASSLQDQPQHF. The CDR3 nucleotides read TGTGCCAGCAGTTTGCAGGATCAGCCCCAGCATTTT.

The chain has TRBV19 and TRBJ1-5, with 8 nucleotides matching TRBD1. The V gene's germline CDR1 is LNHDA and CDR2 SQIVND (reference sequence). The CDR3 sequence is 14 residues long. The V and J ends lost 7 bases and 6 bases, in that order; junction bases with no gene match: 8. The CDR3 region is CASTNGQGRQPQHF. The DNA for the CDR3 is TGTGCCAGTACCAACGGACAGGGCCGTCAGCCCCAGCATTTT.

This clone was seen many times. Written as DNA, the CDR3 is TGTGCCAGCAGTTTCCGTCGGCGGGAGCAGTTCTTC. The encoded protein is CASSFRRREQFF. The chain employs TRBV12-3 or TRBV12-4 and TRBJ2-1; D unresolved. V was clipped by 3 bases and J by 10 bases, with 10 bases between them. This CDR3 spans 12 amino acids.

Ten or more counts support this clone. The chain couples TRBV5-8 to TRBJ2-3, with D maybe TRBD1 (6 bases). Germline V CDR1 and CDR2: SGHTS, YDEGEE. CDR3 length equals 15 residues. The V end lost 1 base, the J end lost 0 bases, and 9 bases lay between the germline ends. The chain's CDR3 is CASSLSQGSTDTQYF. CDR3 nucleotides: TGTGCCAGCAGCTTGTCGCAGGGGAGCACAGATACGCAGTATTTT.

The chain employs TRBV28 and TRBJ2-7, with 7 positions matching TRBD1. CDR3 size: 14 residues. With 0 bases clipped from V and 3 bases from J, the junction kept 2 bases outside the gene matches. Germline V gives CDR1 MDHEN, CDR2 SYDVKM. The DNA of the CDR3 is TGTGCCAGCAGTTTATGGGACAGGATCTACGAGCAGTACTTC. Protein: CASSLWDRIYEQYF.

The rearrangement uses TRBV6-6 and TRBJ2-1, with TRBD2 identical over 8 bases. With V trimmed by 10 bases and J by 2 bases, 4 bases remained unmatched. The CDR3 has 13 amino acids. Per germline, CDR1 MNHNY and CDR2 SVGAGI (reference sequence). CDR3 protein: CANRGGPYNEQFF. DNA for the CDR3: TGTGCCAACCGGGGGGGCCCCTACAATGAGCAGTTCTTC.

The V call is TRBV2, the J call TRBJ2-7; D may be TRBD2 (5 bases). Germline loops: CDR1 SNHLY, CDR2 FYNNEI. Trimming removed 1 base at V and 8 bases at J, with 15 bases between. The CDR3 spans 14 residues. CDR3 residues: CASSEVVKKRQQYF. DNA of the CDR3: TGTGCCAGCAGTGAAGTGGTGAAAAAGCGGCAGCAGTACTTC.

The V call is TRBV28, the J call TRBJ2-7; 11 nucleotides match TRBD2. In germline, CDR1 is MDHEN, CDR2 SYDVKM. The trim removed 3 bases at V and 1 base at J, leaving 8 bases unmatched. The CDR3 runs to 17 residues. The CDR3 region is CASSLTPLAGGSYEQYF. The DNA for the CDR3 is TGTGCCAGCAGTTTGACCCCCCTAGCGGGAGGTTCCTACGAGCAGTACTTC.

V and J are TRBV27 and TRBJ1-5, with D perhaps matching TRBD1 (6 bases). Looked up from germline, CDR1 is MNHEY and CDR2 is SMNVEV (reference sequence). Trimming cost V 6 bases and J 0 bases, with 15 bases left between them. The length of the CDR3 is 16 residues. The DNA of the CDR3 is TGTGCCAGCAGACTCGGGGGGCACAATAGCAATCAGCCCCAGCATTTT. This codes for CASRLGGHNSNQPQHF.

The genes are TRBV6-1 and TRBJ2-3; a weak D match, TRBD2 (5 bases). CDR1 MNHNS and CDR2 SASEGT come from the germline V gene. V lost 3 bases and J lost 4, with 5 bases in between. CDR3 length: 12 amino acids. The CDR3 reads CASSDGADTQYF. CDR3 bases: TGTGCCAGCAGTGACGGGGCAGATACGCAGTATTTT.

V is TRBV12-3 or TRBV12-4 and J is TRBJ1-2; the D gene is possibly TRBD1 (6 bases). The CDR3 totals 13 residues. V was clipped by 7 bases and J by 3 bases, with 12 bases between them. The CDR3 is CASTQQGYYGYTF. The DNA for the CDR3 is TGTGCCAGCACCCAACAGGGTTACTATGGCTACACCTTC.

The chain employs TRBV7-2 and TRBJ1-2; D is undetermined. The V gene lost 1 base and the J gene lost 2 bases, with 14 bases spanning the gap. CDR1 SGHTA and CDR2 FQGNSA come from the germline V gene. The CDR3 contains 16 residues. CDR3: CASSLEARQPNYGYTF. CDR3 bases: TGTGCCAGCAGCTTAGAGGCGCGGCAGCCAAACTATGGCTACACCTTC.

The gene calls are TRBV4-1 and TRBJ1-4; D is unclear. Germline V gives CDR1 MGHRA, CDR2 YSYEKL. V lost 3 bases to trimming and J lost 3 bases, with 11 bases between them. This CDR3 is built from 15 residues. The CDR3: CASSQGGSPNEKLFF. CDR3 bases: TGCGCCAGCAGCCAGGGAGGTTCACCTAATGAAAAACTGTTTTTT.

The V gene is TRBV3-1 (or the pseudogene TRBV3-2), the J gene TRBJ2-7; TRBD2 agrees at 11 bases. The CDR3 is 18 residues long. CDR1 is LGHDT, CDR2 YNNKEL, per germline (reference sequence). V dropped 1 base and J dropped 5; count of bases not matched to a gene: 13. CDR3 nucleotides: TGTGCCAGCAGCCAAGGAATCCCCACTAGCGGGAGTACTAACGAGCAGTACTTC. Protein product: CASSQGIPTSGSTNEQYF.

The CDR3 DNA follows: TGTGCCAGCAGTTTCCCGGTGAGCTCCTATAATTCACCCCTCCACTTT. It is translated as CASSFPVSSYNSPLHF. The chain couples TRBV28 to TRBJ1-6; the D is unclear. Germline CDR1 MDHEN, CDR2 SYDVKM. Trimming took 3 bases from V and 0 from J, leaving 9 bases between them. The CDR3 sequence is 16 residues long.

The V gene is TRBV29-1, the J gene TRBJ1-1; D not certain. CDR3 size: 14 residues. The germline CDR1 and CDR2 sequences are SQVTM and ANQGSEA. The germline V and J ends were trimmed by 2 bases and 5 bases, with 15 bases remaining between them. The CDR3 nucleotides read TGCAGCGTTGAATTAGTCGGGGTCTGGACTGAAGCTTTCTTT. It translates to CSVELVGVWTEAFF. Full variable domain (missing parts from reference TRBV29-1 and TRBJ1-1): SAVISQKPSRDICQRGTSLTIQCQVDSQVTMMFWYRQQPGQSLTLIATANQGSEATYESGFVIDKFPISRPNLTFSTLTVSNMSPEDSSIYLCSVELVGVWTEAFFGQGTRLTVV.

The V and J genes are TRBV15 and TRBJ2-1; weak D call: TRBD2 (6 bases). The CDR3 spans 15 residues. CDR1 LNHNV and CDR2 YYDKDF come from the germline V gene (reference sequence). Between the trimmed V and J ends, which lost 1 base and 6 bases, there was a span of 13 bases. CDR3 residues: CATSRVREDGNEQFF. The CDR3 nucleotides are TGTGCCACCAGCAGAGTCAGGGAGGATGGCAATGAGCAGTTCTTC.

In this sample, this clone turned up once. The V call is TRBV19, the J call TRBJ1-4; 9 nucleotides match TRBD1. The CDR3 covers 15 residues. From germline, CDR1 is LNHDA and CDR2 SQIVND (reference sequence). With 8 bases clipped from V and 5 bases from J, the junction kept 9 bases outside the gene matches. The CDR3 DNA reads as TGTGCCAGTCGTGGCGCCGGGACAGGGAATGAAAAACTGTTTTTT. Encoded protein: CASRGAGTGNEKLFF.

The chain joins TRBV29-1 to TRBJ1-2; D is ambiguous. Between the trimmed V and J ends, which lost 4 bases and 3 bases, there was a span of 6 bases. This CDR3 region has 11 residues. Germline lookup yields CDR1 SQVTM and CDR2 ANQGSEA. CDR3 DNA: TGCAGCGTTGTGAGGGACTATGGCTACACCTTC. Residues: CSVVRDYGYTF. Full variable domain (remainder filled in from reference TRBV29-1 and TRBJ1-2): SAVISQKPSRDICQRGTSLTIQCQVDSQVTMMFWYRQQPGQSLTLIATANQGSEATYESGFVIDKFPISRPNLTFSTLTVSNMSPEDSSIYLCSVVRDYGYTFGSGTRLTVV.